The 23 T cell receptor beta chains below all came from one sample that was sequenced in a study of T cell responses to AZD1222 COVID-19 vaccine. Measured with immunoSEQ multiplex PCR; TCRdb has only the in-frame clones, and not every one. Found here are 95,000 or so clones, around nine tenths of them singletons; the top ten hold less than 4%. The sequenced sample was peripheral blood, obtained on day 0 of AZD1222 vaccination. These receptors came from an adult in good health.

The chain couples TRBV11-2 to TRBJ2-7, with 9 positions matching TRBD1. This CDR3 has 17 residues. The V and J ends lost 5 bases and 0 bases, in that order; junction bases with no gene match: 11. Germline loops: CDR1 SGHAT, CDR2 FQNNGV. CDR3 loop: CASSRPTGTGYSYEQYF. CDR3 nucleotides: TGTGCCAGCAGCCGCCCCACCGGGACAGGGTACTCCTACGAGCAGTACTTC.

The CDR3, as DNA: TGTGCCAGCAGCTTAGGGGTACGGCTCTTGGTCGGAGATACGCAGTATTTT. Translation gives CASSLGVRLLVGDTQYF. V usage is TRBV7-2 and J usage is TRBJ2-3; D unclear. The germline CDR1 and CDR2 sequences are SGHTA and FQGNSA. This CDR3 comprises 17 residues. Trimming pared 1 base from V and 5 bases from J, leaving 19 bases between.

The V and J genes are TRBV5-5 and TRBJ2-5; 8 bases fit TRBD2. Per the germline V gene, CDR1 is SGHKS and CDR2 is YYEKEE (reference sequence). This CDR3 has 20 amino acids. V lost 4 bases, J lost 4 bases, and 24 bases stayed unmatched. The CDR3 protein is CASSPRDTEWGGGPRETQYF. The CDR3 DNA reads TGTGCCAGCAGCCCCCGGGACACTGAGTGGGGCGGGGGGCCTCGAGAGACCCAGTACTTC.

The V and J genes are TRBV3-1 (or the pseudogene TRBV3-2) and TRBJ2-3, with 8 bases aligning to TRBD2. The CDR3 is made up of 15 amino acids. The V segment lost 4 bases and the J segment 1 base; nucleotides outside the gene matches: 4. Germline assignment: CDR1 LGHDT and CDR2 YNNKEL (reference sequence). The CDR3 sequence is CASSPRRGGTDTQYF. Here the CDR3 DNA reads TGTGCCAGCAGCCCGCGGCGGGGGGGCACAGATACGCAGTATTTT.

The chain links TRBV13 to TRBJ1-1; no definite D call. The V end was cut by 1 base, the J end by 5 bases, with 14 bases between. The CDR3 spans 15 residues. CDR1 and CDR2 from the germline V gene are PRHDT and FYEKMQ (reference sequence). The CDR3 protein is CASSLEEGRKTEAFF. The CDR3 DNA reads as TGTGCCAGCAGCTTAGAGGAGGGAAGGAAGACTGAAGCTTTCTTT. The entire variable domain, with the rest obtained from reference TRBV13 and TRBJ1-1, is as follows: AAGVIQSPRHLIKEKRETATLKCYPIPRHDTVYWYQQGPGQDPQFLISFYEKMQSDKGSIPDRFSAQQFSDYHSELNMSSLELGDSALYFCASSLEEGRKTEAFFGQGTRLTVV.

The rearrangement links TRBV5-1 to TRBJ1-1, with D perhaps TRBD1 (5 bases). Germline V gene lookup returns CDR1 SGHRS and CDR2 YFSETQ. Trimming took 0 bases from V and 2 from J, leaving 11 bases between them. The CDR3 consists of 15 residues. Written as DNA, the CDR3 is TGCGCCAGCAGCTTGGCGGGGGGGTCAAACACTGAAGCTTTCTTT. Translation: CASSLAGGSNTEAFF.

V and J are TRBV25-1 and TRBJ1-1; D is unclear. The germline gives CDR1 MGHDK, CDR2 SYGVNS. V was clipped by 3 bases and J by 1 base, with 12 bases between them. This CDR3 region has 15 residues. As DNA, the CDR3 is TGTGCCAGCAGTGATCGTGGCGGAGGGAACACTGAAGCTTTCTTT. Its protein product is CASSDRGGGNTEAFF.

V usage is TRBV21-1 and J usage is TRBJ1-6; the table's D call, TRBD1, has no DNA check behind it. TRBV21-1 is marked as a pseudogene. The CDR3 runs to 16 residues. CDR3 nucleotide sequence: TGTGCCAGCAGCAAACTGTGGTCAGGGTCTAATTCACCCCTCCACTTT. It is translated as CASSKLWSGSNSPLHF.

V usage is TRBV11-2 and J usage is TRBJ2-1; TRBD2 is a possible D gene (6 bases). The CDR3 runs to 14 residues. The germline gives CDR1 SGHAT, CDR2 FQNNGV. V gave up 1 base and J gave up 8 bases, with 12 bases separating them. CDR3 sequence (DNA): TGTGCCAGCAGCTTAGTACTAGCCCGTCATGAGCAGTTCTTC. Residues: CASSLVLARHEQFF.

This chain links TRBV27 with TRBJ1-2; 7 bases are a match to TRBD1. The germline CDR1 and CDR2 sequences are MNHEY and SMNVEV (reference sequence). CDR3 length: 18 residues. Trimming at V came to 3 bases and at J to 4 bases, leaving 17 bases not matched to a gene. The CDR3 DNA sequence: TGTGCCAGCAGTTTGACCTATAAGGGGGCGCTATTAGGCTATGGCTACACCTTC. Protein sequence: CASSLTYKGALLGYGYTF.

Only a few counts were recorded for this clone. The rearrangement uses TRBV9 and TRBJ1-6, with 11 bases lining up with TRBD1. Germline CDR1 reads SGDLS; CDR2 reads YYNGEE. This CDR3 has 16 amino acids. The V and J ends lost 3 bases and 8 bases, in that order; junction bases with no gene match: 7. The chain's CDR3 is CASSDSPGQGDSPLHF. CDR3 in DNA: TGTGCCAGCAGCGATAGTCCGGGACAGGGGGATTCACCCCTCCACTTT.

This chain joins TRBV7-2 and TRBJ2-5; 7 bases agree with TRBD2. V was clipped by 0 bases and J by 0 bases; unmatched bases: 7. This CDR3 comprises 17 residues. In germline, CDR1 is SGHTA, CDR2 FQGNSA. CDR3: CASSLALAEAYQETQYF. In DNA, the CDR3 is TGTGCCAGCAGCTTAGCGCTAGCGGAGGCCTACCAAGAGACCCAGTACTTC. Full variable domain (remainder filled in from reference TRBV7-2 and TRBJ2-5): GAGVSQSPSNKVTEKGKDVELRCDPISGHTALYWYRQSLGQGLEFLIYFQGNSAPDKSGLPSDRFSAERTGGSVSTLTIQRTQQEDSAVYLCASSLALAEAYQETQYFGPGTRLLVL.

The V and J genes are TRBV19 and TRBJ2-7; TRBD1 agrees at 12 bases. Germline CDR1 and CDR2: LNHDA and SQIVND (reference sequence). There are 15 residues in the CDR3. Trimming removed 6 bases from V and 5 bases from J; junction bases left unmatched: 8. The CDR3: CASRSRDRGLHEQYF. CDR3 DNA: TGTGCCAGTAGGAGCCGGGACAGGGGGCTCCACGAGCAGTACTTC.

The rearrangement joins TRBV27 to TRBJ1-2; D not resolved. The germline V gene has CDR1 MNHEY and CDR2 SMNVEV (reference sequence). Trimming cost V 4 bases and J 8 bases, with 20 bases left between them. The CDR3 sequence is 15 residues long. CDR3 region: CASSSAGSWALGYTF. The CDR3 nucleotides read TGTGCCAGCAGTTCAGCGGGGTCGTGGGCCCTGGGCTACACCTTC.

This chain uses TRBV5-1 with TRBJ1-2; tentative D call: TRBD1 (6 bases). The CDR3 extends over 14 amino acids. Trimming stripped 4 bases from V and 7 bases from J, with 17 bases between. The germline V gene encodes CDR1 SGHRS and CDR2 YFSETQ. The CDR3 bases are TGCGCCAGCAGCCCGGTCGGGGGGCAAGGTGGCTACACCTTC. Translated, it gives CASSPVGGQGGYTF.

The rearrangement links TRBV5-1 to TRBJ2-1; 8 bases match TRBD1. The CDR3 totals 15 residues. Germline trimming cut 6 bases from V and 5 bases from J; bases unmatched to any gene: 10. CDR1 and CDR2 (germline): SGHRS, YFSETQ. This CDR3 is CASNRGWGSDNEQFF. In nucleotides, the CDR3 is TGCGCCAGCAACAGGGGGTGGGGATCCGACAATGAGCAGTTCTTC.

The chain recombines TRBV7-6 with TRBJ2-1; tentative D call: TRBD2 (6 bases). CDR3 length: 18 residues. From germline, CDR1 is SGHVS and CDR2 FNYEAQ. V shed 5 bases and J shed 0 bases, with 20 bases lying between them. The CDR3 loop is CASSRRAPSVSSYNEQFF. The CDR3, as DNA: TGTGCCAGCAGCCGCAGGGCCCCTAGCGTTAGCTCCTACAATGAGCAGTTCTTC.

The gene calls are TRBV7-9 and TRBJ2-7; tentatively, D is TRBD1 (5 bases). The CDR3 contains 15 residues. Germline CDR1 and CDR2: SEHNR and FQNEAQ (reference sequence). The ends were cut back, 1 base at V and 3 bases at J, with 13 bases in the middle. CDR3 in DNA: TGTGCCAGCAGCTTAGGGACACCCCAACTCTACGAGCAGTACTTC. Its translation: CASSLGTPQLYEQYF.

This rearrangement joins TRBV4-3 to TRBJ2-1; 8 bases map to TRBD1. This CDR3 has 22 residues. The germline CDR1 and CDR2 sequences are LGHNA and YSLEER. V lost 2 bases to trimming and J lost 5 bases; unmatched junction nucleotides: 26. CDR3 coding DNA: TGCGCCAGCAGCCAATTCAAGGGACAGGTCGAATCCCTACGATCATTACACAATGAGCAGTTCTTC. The encoded protein is CASSQFKGQVESLRSLHNEQFF.

The V gene is TRBV12-3 or TRBV12-4, the J gene TRBJ2-2, with D tentatively TRBD2 (6 bases). The CDR3 extends over 13 amino acids. V lost 8 bases and J lost 7, with 14 bases in between. CDR3 DNA: TGTGCCAGCCGGGGGATCGGGGTCGGGGAGCTGTTTTTT. It codes for CASRGIGVGELFF.

This clone was observed once. This chain joins TRBV13 and TRBJ1-2, with D unclear. Germline CDR1 and CDR2: PRHDT and FYEKMQ (reference sequence). The CDR3 totals 14 residues. V was trimmed by 1 base and J by 6 bases, leaving 12 bases between them. CDR3 residues: CASSLEGVRDGYTF. The CDR3 nucleotides are TGTGCCAGCAGCTTAGAAGGTGTGAGGGATGGCTACACCTTC.

The V call is TRBV11-2, the J call TRBJ1-4; perhaps TRBD1 as D (6 bases). Looked up from germline, CDR1 is SGHAT and CDR2 is FQNNGV. The CDR3 totals 15 residues. V was cut by 4 bases and J by 5 bases, with 14 bases left in between. The CDR3 region has the DNA TGTGCCAGCAGCTCCTCGGGACATTCAAATGAAAAACTGTTTTTT. It codes for CASSSSGHSNEKLFF.

The chain carries TRBV5-1 and TRBJ2-5, with a possible D match to TRBD2 (6 bases). Germline V lookup: CDR1 SGHRS, CDR2 YFSETQ. The CDR3 contains 14 residues. V was shortened by 4 bases and J by 4 bases, with 14 bases between the two germline ends. CDR3 protein: CASSPIGGGETQYF. The CDR3 coding sequence is TGCGCCAGCAGCCCAATCGGGGGTGGAGAGACCCAGTACTTC.